This TCR beta chain was observed in a study of OX40 agonist ivuxolimab in advanced cancers. V gave up 0 bases and J gave up 5 bases, with 6 bases separating them. The CDR3 runs 13 residues. Germline-derived CDR1 and CDR2 are SGHAT and FQNNGV. A history of autoimmune disease or systemic immunosuppression excluded patients. Sequencing was performed with immunoSEQ multiplex PCR; in TCRdb, only in-frame clones are kept and a portion is missing. The sample has roughly 100,000 clones, approximately 90% seen once. This TCR derives from an adult with an advanced solid tumor such as melanoma, head and neck, liver or kidney cancer. The chain uses TRBV11-2 and TRBJ2-3; D unclear. Material: CD4+ or CD8+ T cells sorted from blood, obtained in a trial of the OX40 agonist ivuxolimab. This chain's CDR3 is CASSLDRQDTQYF. The DNA of the CDR3 is TGTGCCAGCAGCTTAGATAGACAAGATACGCAGTATTTT.